This TCR beta chain originates from a study of blood T cell repertoires in COVID-19. Across the whole study: Nucleic acid was either cDNA or gDNA, and it came from T cells, B-cell-depleted T cells, or PBMCs.

CDR3 length equals 15 residues. Trimming removed 7 bases from V and 6 bases from J; junction bases left unmatched: 12. Germline V gene data show CDR1 as SGDLS and CDR2 as YYNGEE. Per the study methods: Amplified reference gene primers provided the basis for estimating nucleated cell counts. The data were produced by immunoSEQ multiplex PCR, yet TCRdb's version contains in-frame clones alone and is incomplete. V and J calls and clone size come straight from that table; D and trimming were deduced from the DNA. The sample has fewer than 250,000 clones, around 88% seen once. This clone was picked up one time. Participant ages covered about 18 to 100 years across 24 US areas. Participants' reported clinical history set cohort assignment.

The source is a woman in her forties or fifties who had recovered from COVID-19. This sequence joins TRBV9 and TRBJ1-5; TRBD1 aligns across 8 bases. Sequenced input: PBMCs or T cells enriched from blood (not recorded which). The CDR3 sequence is CASAEGGQVGQPQHF. CDR3 sequence (DNA): TGTGCCAGCGCCGAAGGGGGACAGGTGGGTCAGCCCCAGCATTTT.